The 23 T cell receptor beta chains reported below all come from one sample, sequenced in a study of chemoradiotherapy in HPV16-positive cancers. Method: immunoSEQ multiplex PCR; TCRdb's copy keeps in-frame clones and lacks some. This table has about 22,000 clones, roughly 89% appearing once. This sample comprised blood, obtained from a patient who underwent chemoradiotherapy. These receptors all come from a human donor with HPV-associated anogenital cancer.

The chain has TRBV7-2 and TRBJ1-2; a possible D gene is TRBD1 (5 bases). CDR1 and CDR2 (germline): SGHTA, FQGNSA. This CDR3 region has 15 residues. V shed 3 bases and J shed 8 bases, with 19 bases lying between them. In DNA form, the CDR3 reads TGTGCCAGCAGCTTCGGTCGCGGCAGGGCGGAAGGCTACACCTTC. This codes for CASSFGRGRAEGYTF.

This clone was counted a single time. This chain connects TRBV6-4 to TRBJ2-1; the match to TRBD1 covers 10 bases. The ends lost 5 bases at V and 6 bases at J; junction bases unmatched: 4. Germline assignment: CDR1 MRHNA and CDR2 SNTAGT. This CDR3 comprises 14 residues. Here the CDR3 DNA reads TGTGCCAGCAGTCGGGACAGGGGAGGCAATGAGCAGTTCTTC. Translation: CASSRDRGGNEQFF.

The chain has TRBV5-1 and TRBJ2-1; 8 bases line up with TRBD2. The CDR3 runs to 14 residues. Germline V gene lookup returns CDR1 SGHRS and CDR2 YFSETQ. The V gene end was trimmed by 5 bases and the J gene end by 6 bases; junction bases not matched to a gene: 7. DNA for the CDR3: TGCGCCAGCAGAATTAGCGGGATAAGCAATGAGCAGTTCTTC. As protein: CASRISGISNEQFF.

The chain has TRBV29-1 and TRBJ2-3; no clear D gene. CDR3 length: 13 residues. From germline, CDR1 is SQVTM and CDR2 ANQGSEA. V lost 6 bases to trimming and J lost 4 bases, with 14 bases between them. CDR3 amino acids: CSVGFGVPDTQYF. The CDR3 DNA follows: TGCAGCGTCGGTTTTGGGGTTCCAGATACGCAGTATTTT.

V and J are TRBV11-2 and TRBJ1-2, with D hard to call. Trimming pared 5 bases from V and 8 bases from J, leaving 21 bases between. The V gene's germline CDR1 is SGHAT and CDR2 FQNNGV. The CDR3 spans 15 residues. The CDR3 spells CASSLRTADPRGYTF. CDR3 nucleotide sequence: TGTGCCAGCAGCCTTAGGACCGCCGACCCTAGGGGCTACACCTTC.

This clone turned up a few times. The chain employs TRBV9 and TRBJ1-4, with D possibly TRBD1 on 5 matching bases. V was cut by 2 bases and J by 6 bases, with 11 bases left in between. CDR1 and CDR2 (germline): SGDLS, YYNGEE. CDR3 length: 14 residues. CDR3 region: CASSVQGGDEKLFF. The CDR3, as DNA: TGTGCCAGCAGCGTCCAGGGTGGGGATGAAAAACTGTTTTTT.

This clone has just a few counts. V and J are TRBV4-3 and TRBJ2-3; TRBD2 might be the D (6 bases). With 0 bases removed from V and 8 bases from J, the gap between germline ends came to 18 bases. Germline-derived CDR1 and CDR2 are LGHNA and YSLEER. The CDR3 covers 16 residues. The CDR3 here is CASSQDLASRAGTQYF. The CDR3, as DNA: TGCGCCAGCAGCCAAGATTTGGCCTCTAGAGCGGGTACGCAGTATTTT.

V is TRBV29-1 and J is TRBJ2-1, with a weak D call TRBD2 (6 bases). This CDR3 region has 14 residues. Germline CDR1 SQVTM, CDR2 ANQGSEA. The V end was cut by 5 bases, the J end by 4 bases, with 15 bases between. The CDR3 protein is CSVPRDLTYNEQFF. CDR3 bases: TGCAGCGTTCCCAGGGACTTGACTTACAATGAGCAGTTCTTC.

This chain connects TRBV6-5 to TRBJ1-6, with 11 bases aligning to TRBD1. The CDR3 is 15 residues long. V shed 6 bases, J shed 7 bases, and the junction held 5 bases outside the gene matches. From germline, CDR1 is MNHEY and CDR2 SVGAGI. The DNA for the CDR3 is TGTGCCAGCAGCACGGACAGGGGGCTCAATTCACCCCTCCACTTT. Protein sequence: CASSTDRGLNSPLHF.

The genes are TRBV29-1 and TRBJ2-7; 9 bases fit TRBD2. CDR3 length: 14 residues. Looked up from germline, CDR1 is SQVTM and CDR2 is ANQGSEA. V shed 5 bases, J shed 1 base, and the junction held 6 bases outside the gene matches. The CDR3: CSVLSGRGSYEQYF. The CDR3 nucleotides are TGCAGCGTTCTTAGCGGGAGAGGGTCCTACGAGCAGTACTTC.

This chain joins TRBV19 and TRBJ2-5; D might be TRBD1 or TRBD2, each matching 5 bases. Trimming stripped 4 bases from V and 5 bases from J, with 20 bases between. Germline CDR1 LNHDA, CDR2 SQIVND (reference sequence). The CDR3 runs to 16 residues. CDR3 amino acids: CASSRTPGRKVETQYF. CDR3 bases: TGTGCCAGTAGTAGGACACCGGGGCGAAAGGTGGAGACCCAGTACTTC.

The V and J genes are TRBV11-2 and TRBJ1-1; 7 bases are a match to TRBD1. In germline, CDR1 is SGHAT, CDR2 FQNNGV. The CDR3 consists of 17 residues. Trimming removed 2 bases from V and 2 bases from J; junction bases left unmatched: 11. This CDR3 is CASSLRREAGGNTEAFF. The CDR3 DNA reads as TGTGCCAGCAGCTTAAGGCGGGAGGCAGGGGGAAACACTGAAGCTTTCTTT.

The chain uses TRBV5-6 and TRBJ2-5, with 7 bases fitting TRBD2. V dropped 0 bases and J dropped 7; count of bases not matched to a gene: 3. The CDR3 is 13 residues long. Germline V gene sequence: CDR1 SGHDT, CDR2 YYEEEE. This chain's CDR3 is CASSLVRELTQYF. The CDR3, as DNA: TGTGCCAGCAGCTTGGTGCGGGAGCTGACCCAGTACTTC.

The genes are TRBV5-6 and TRBJ2-2, with 7 bases identical to TRBD1. The CDR3 loop spans 15 amino acids. Per germline, CDR1 SGHDT and CDR2 YYEEEE. Losses at the gene ends were 2 bases for V and 4 bases for J; bases not matched to a gene: 5. The CDR3 here is CASSFRGGGTGELFF. The CDR3 region has the DNA TGTGCCAGCAGCTTTAGAGGGGGCGGCACCGGGGAGCTGTTTTTT. The full variable domain, rest sourced from reference TRBV5-6 and TRBJ2-2, is DAGVTQSPTHLIKTRGQQVTLRCSPKSGHDTVSWYQQALGQGPQFIFQYYEEEERQRGNFPDRFSGHQFPNYSSELNVNALLLGDSALYLCASSFRGGGTGELFFGEGSRLTVL.

The chain couples TRBV19 to TRBJ1-5; the D is unclear. Looked up from germline, CDR1 is LNHDA and CDR2 is SQIVND (reference sequence). V lost 0 bases and J 3 bases, leaving 3 bases between the germline ends. The length of the CDR3 is 13 residues. CDR3 loop: CASSIDLNQPQHF. As DNA, the CDR3 is TGTGCCAGTAGTATAGACCTCAATCAGCCCCAGCATTTT.

The chain carries TRBV28 and TRBJ2-3; D might be TRBD1 (6 bases). The germline V gene encodes CDR1 MDHEN and CDR2 SYDVKM. The length of the CDR3 is 16 residues. With 5 bases removed from V and 1 base from J, the gap between germline ends came to 16 bases. CDR3 coding DNA: TGTGCCAGCAGTCCTCGAACAGGGCAGGGCACAGATACGCAGTATTTT. Its protein product is CASSPRTGQGTDTQYF.

This chain joins TRBV5-5 and TRBJ2-1, with no clear D. V was shortened by 0 bases and J by 0 bases, with 7 bases between the two germline ends. The germline V gene has CDR1 SGHKS and CDR2 YYEKEE (reference sequence). The CDR3 length is 15 residues. The CDR3 spells CASSLVTTSYNEQFF. CDR3 sequence (DNA): TGTGCCAGCAGCTTGGTCACCACCTCCTACAATGAGCAGTTCTTC.

This chain links TRBV14 with TRBJ1-1, with 8 bases that match TRBD1. CDR3 length equals 14 residues. V lost 4 bases to trimming and J lost 7 bases; unmatched junction nucleotides: 8. CDR1 is SGHDN and CDR2 is FVKESK in the germline V gene. In DNA form, the CDR3 reads TGTGCCAGCAGCCGGACAGGGATACTCCATGAAGCTTTCTTT. Protein sequence: CASSRTGILHEAFF.

V is TRBV5-1 and J is TRBJ1-2, with D possibly being TRBD1 (6 bases). V lost 2 bases to trimming and J lost 10 bases, with 12 bases between them. The CDR3 contains 12 residues. Germline V gene data show CDR1 as SGHRS and CDR2 as YFSETQ. DNA for the CDR3: TGCGCCAGCAGCTTAGAGGGACATGACTACACCTTC. Translating gives CASSLEGHDYTF.

This chain connects TRBV19 to TRBJ1-5; D is ambiguous. This CDR3 spans 15 amino acids. V dropped 7 bases and J dropped 0 bases, with 13 bases sitting between them. Germline loops: CDR1 LNHDA, CDR2 SQIVND (reference sequence). In DNA, the CDR3 is TGTGCCAGTACCTACGACACGGATAGCAATCAGCCCCAGCATTTT. This sequence encodes CASTYDTDSNQPQHF.

This clone was found once. The rearrangement joins TRBV27 to TRBJ2-7; weak D call: TRBD2 (5 bases). With 4 bases removed from V and 3 bases from J, the gap between germline ends came to 16 bases. Germline CDR1 reads MNHEY; CDR2 reads SMNVEV (reference sequence). This CDR3 is built from 15 residues. CDR3 bases: TGTGCCAGCAGTTCCCCAGTGAGGGCACACTACGAGCAGTACTTC. This codes for CASSSPVRAHYEQYF.

The chain couples TRBV7-2 to TRBJ2-5; D call uncertain. The CDR3 is 11 amino acids. Germline CDR1 is SGHTA and CDR2 is FQGNSA. Trimming removed 2 bases at V and 5 bases at J, with 3 bases between. CDR3 nucleotides: TGTGCCAGCAGCTTACCGGAGACCCAGTACTTC. Residues: CASSLPETQYF.

The chain combines TRBV19 with TRBJ2-7; the match to TRBD2 covers 9 bases. Germline loops: CDR1 LNHDA, CDR2 SQIVND (reference sequence). The ends lost 6 bases at V and 4 bases at J; junction bases unmatched: 4. There are 13 residues in the CDR3. CDR3 DNA: TGTGCCAGTAGGCGGGAGGGCCTGTACGAGCAGTACTTC. Encoded protein: CASRREGLYEQYF. The full variable domain, in which reference TRBV19 and TRBJ2-7 provide the parts outside the CDR3, is DGGITQSPKYLFRKEGQNVTLSCEQNLNHDAMYWYRQDPGQGLRLIYYSQIVNDFQKGDIAEGYSVSREKKESFPLTVTSAQKNPTAFYLCASRREGLYEQYFGPGTRLTVT.